This TCR beta chain was obtained from a study of blood T cells in healthy people across ages. This clonotype was found a few times. Its antigen is currently unknown. The CDR3 is 13 amino acids. Trimming took off 5 bases at V and 6 bases at J, with 13 bases between the two ends. Study-wide points: A roughly linear fall in TCR beta diversity per million T cells was seen with increasing age.

Sample-barcoded 5' priming and a J-beta primer mix drove a second PCR of 7 to 11 cycles. Each CDR3 protein is one row after TCRdb ran MiXCR on the 5' RACE reads. This table holds fewer than 700,000 distinct CDR3 sequences, roughly 48% found once. Per-sample yields of isolated PBMCs were at least 6 million. Sequenced: blood. The clonotype comes from a man older than 75 in good health. J is TRBJ1-1 and V is TRBV12-3 or TRBV12-4; D remains unclear. The CDR3 loop reads CASSRLANAEAFF. The CDR3 DNA follows: TGTGCCAGCAGTCGCTTAGCCAACGCTGAAGCTTTCTTT.